This TCR beta chain came from a study of blood T cell repertoires in COVID-19. Study at large: Some COVID-19 samples were acute and others convalescent; all came from the United States, Italy and Spain.

The CDR3 is 13 amino acids. CDR1 SQVTM and CDR2 ANQGSEA come from the germline V gene. Data came from immunoSEQ multiplex PCR; TCRdb stores just in-frame clones and leaves some out. Of about 110,000 clones detected, 84% appear once; the ten largest clones hold about 7.3%. This clone was seen a handful of times. The specimen was peripheral blood. This chain links TRBV29-1 with TRBJ1-4; D remains unclear. This TCR derives from a woman aged 40 to 55 with acute or convalescent COVID-19. The CDR3 loop reads CSANRGTNEKLFF. CDR3 nucleotide sequence: TGCAGTGCCAACCGGGGAACTAATGAAAAACTGTTTTTT.